This TCR beta chain comes out of a study of cytomegalovirus exposure and HLA in healthy donors. On the study more broadly: According to later analysis, the same platform produced the 120 or so validation and around 730 first-cohort repertoires. Study outcomes and limitations: The authors listed 164 TCR beta chains as cytomegalovirus-associated. Across donors, most TCRs were seen rarely, yet some public ones were widespread. Diagnosis of cytomegalovirus status made by the classifier reportedly showed high specificity and sensitivity.

The CDR3 is 14 amino acids. The V end was cut by 0 bases, the J end by 2 bases, with 8 bases between. Germline CDR1 and CDR2: SGHRS and YFSETQ. Measured with immunoSEQ multiplex PCR; TCRdb has only the in-frame clones, and not every one. Of about 79,000 clones listed, 80% to 95% are singletons. On this clone itself: The antigen remains unidentified.

The sequence came from a woman in her 30s in good health and CMV-seronegative. The sequencing input was PBMCs. The rearrangement uses TRBV5-1 and TRBJ1-2, with D perhaps TRBD1 (5 bases). In DNA, the CDR3 is TGCGCCAGCAGCTTGGAAGGGGTAAACTATGGCTACACCTTC. Amino acid sequence: CASSLEGVNYGYTF. Based on the CDR3 plus reference TRBV5-1 and TRBJ1-2, the full variable domain is KAGVTQTPRYLIKTRGQQVTLSCSPISGHRSVSWYQQTPGQGLQFLFEYFSETQRNKGNFPGRFSGRQFSNSRSEMNVSTLELGDSALYLCASSLEGVNYGYTFGSGTRLTVV.